This is a list of T cell receptor beta chains from one sample in a study of cytomegalovirus exposure and HLA in healthy donors. Here immunoSEQ multiplex PCR was the method, and the copy in TCRdb shows in-frame clones only, minus some. The sample lists 90,000 to 100,000 clones; 65% to 80% were seen once. Sequenced input: PBMCs. The receptors shown here come from a man aged 55 to 70 in good health and CMV-seropositive. Both conserved end residues are trimmed from each CDR3.

J gene	V gene	CDR3 protein
TRBJ2-3	TRBV6-6	ASSPLNRAGQY
TRBJ2-1	TRBV9	ASSAGTSVVNEQF
TRBJ2-1	TRBV5-1	ASSQGGRRNNEQF
TRBJ2-7	TRBV2	ASSGIGTNYEQY
TRBJ2-7	TRBV7-2	ASSLGVHEQY
TRBJ1-1	TRBV5-1	ASSVTGFTEAF
TRBJ1-5	TRBV28	ASSLFLGSQPQH
TRBJ1-1	TRBV6-1	ASNPRAGVNTEAF
TRBJ2-7	TRBV6-5	ASSHGIIEQY
TRBJ1-1	TRBV2	ASSETTGAEAF
TRBJ1-2	TRBV28	ASSLNPRQSYGYT
TRBJ1-6	TRBV19	ASMDRTSPLH
TRBJ2-7	TRBV19	ASSMTGGTGEQY
TRBJ2-3	TRBV5-1	ASSLEWGQGGTDTQY
TRBJ2-2	TRBV4-3	ASSQEIAGNTGELF
TRBJ2-1	TRBV30	AWSVRASGGVWQF
TRBJ1-2	TRBV2	ARGQATYGYT
TRBJ2-7	TRBV4-3	ASSHNVLAGEREEQY
TRBJ2-3	TRBV30	AWSEGQGVWDTQY
TRBJ1-4	TRBV6-1	ASRRTGGEKLF
TRBJ2-3	TRBV7-2	ASSPPGGAGVDTQY
TRBJ2-4	TRBV13	ASSFRVKGALANTQY
TRBJ1-1	TRBV28	ASSSGQGWGNTEAF
TRBJ2-7	TRBV10-1	ASRRAGTGGDEQY
TRBJ2-1	TRBV5-1	ASRVSSPSYNEQF
TRBJ2-3	TRBV5-1	ASSLTGGPTDTQY
TRBJ1-2	TRBV2	ASTGHSGTGGGYT
TRBJ1-2	TRBV29-1	SVGPSRLTTYGYT
TRBJ1-6	TRBV25-1	ASSWDRDNSPLH
TRBJ2-2	TRBV10-3	AISGTSGTGELF
TRBJ1-5	TRBV6-6	ASSYSGLHQPQH
TRBJ1-4	TRBV19	ASSMQGSTNEKLF
TRBJ2-1	TRBV7-3	ASSLISGTSGGLGDEQF
TRBJ2-3	TRBV19	ASSIGQGATDTQY
TRBJ2-7	TRBV28	ASSPPGSSYEQY
TRBJ2-3	TRBV7-2	ASSLRTGVATDTQY
TRBJ2-7	TRBV25-1	ASSEWGVLSYEQY
TRBJ2-7	TRBV5-1	ASSLAEGLTYEQY
TRBJ2-1	TRBV29-1	SVPGGAGSYNEQF
TRBJ1-3	TRBV6-5	ASSYSAGGNTIY
TRBJ1-1	TRBV27	ASSPMVRTGMMNTEAF
TRBJ2-2	TRBV12-5	ASGTSIASLNTGELF
TRBJ2-7	TRBV27	ASSLQGSYEQY
TRBJ2-2	TRBV7-6	ASSPATGAGELF
TRBJ1-1	TRBV7-9	ASSGQVEAF
TRBJ2-7	TRBV7-8	ASSPHRGDRGYEQY
TRBJ1-5	TRBV10-3	AIKGGENQPQH
TRBJ2-3	TRBV11-2	ASSPGWDSSTDTQY
TRBJ2-2	TRBV30	ARAGESTGELF
TRBJ2-2	TRBV5-1	ASSLEWQGNTGELF
TRBJ2-1	TRBV30	AWSVGPGLFNEQF
TRBJ2-5	TRBV30	AWSGGQGGETQY
-	TRBV2	ASLTGYEQY
TRBJ1-3	TRBV2	ASSEFQTGVGRNTIY
TRBJ2-2	TRBV5-4	ASSQTGALTGELF